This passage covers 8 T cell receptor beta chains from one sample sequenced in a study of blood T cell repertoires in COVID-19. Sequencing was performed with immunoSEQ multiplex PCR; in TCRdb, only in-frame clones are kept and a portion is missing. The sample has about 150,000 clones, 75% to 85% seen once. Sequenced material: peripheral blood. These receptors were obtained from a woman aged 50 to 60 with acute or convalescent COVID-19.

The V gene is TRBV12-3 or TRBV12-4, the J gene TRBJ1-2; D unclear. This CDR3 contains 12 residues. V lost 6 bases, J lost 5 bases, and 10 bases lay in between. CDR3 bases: TGTGCCAGCAGAGGACTGAGTTATGGCTACACCTTC. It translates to CASRGLSYGYTF.

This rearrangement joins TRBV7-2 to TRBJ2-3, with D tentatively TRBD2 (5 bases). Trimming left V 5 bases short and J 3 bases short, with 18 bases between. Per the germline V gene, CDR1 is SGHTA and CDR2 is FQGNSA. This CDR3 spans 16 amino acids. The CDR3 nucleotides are TGTGCCAGCAGCCCGAGGACTTCCGGGGATACAGATACGCAGTATTTT. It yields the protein CASSPRTSGDTDTQYF.

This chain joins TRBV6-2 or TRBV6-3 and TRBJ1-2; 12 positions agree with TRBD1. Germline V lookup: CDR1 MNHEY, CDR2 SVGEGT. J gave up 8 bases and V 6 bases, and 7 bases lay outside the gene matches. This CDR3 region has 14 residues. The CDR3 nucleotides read TGTGCCAGCAGCCTCGGGACAGGGGGCTTCGGCTACACCTTC. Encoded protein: CASSLGTGGFGYTF.

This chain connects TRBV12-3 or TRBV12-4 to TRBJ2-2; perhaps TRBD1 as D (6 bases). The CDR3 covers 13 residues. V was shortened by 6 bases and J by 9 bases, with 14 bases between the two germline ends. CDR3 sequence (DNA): TGTGCCAGCAGATCACAAACAGGGAGGGAGCTGTTTTTT. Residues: CASRSQTGRELFF.

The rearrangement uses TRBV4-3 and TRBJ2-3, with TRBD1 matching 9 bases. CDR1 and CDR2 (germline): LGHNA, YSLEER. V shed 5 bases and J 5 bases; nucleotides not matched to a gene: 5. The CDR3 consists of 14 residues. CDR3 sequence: CASSLRTGVDTQYF. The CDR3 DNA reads TGCGCCAGCAGCTTGAGGACAGGGGTAGATACGCAGTATTTT.

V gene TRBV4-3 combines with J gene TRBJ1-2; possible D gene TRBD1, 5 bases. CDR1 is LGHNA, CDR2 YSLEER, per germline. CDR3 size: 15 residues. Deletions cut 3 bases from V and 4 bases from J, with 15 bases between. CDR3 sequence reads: CASSQGLGTGYGYTF. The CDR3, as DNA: TGCGCCAGCAGCCAGGGATTGGGGACTGGCTATGGCTACACCTTC.

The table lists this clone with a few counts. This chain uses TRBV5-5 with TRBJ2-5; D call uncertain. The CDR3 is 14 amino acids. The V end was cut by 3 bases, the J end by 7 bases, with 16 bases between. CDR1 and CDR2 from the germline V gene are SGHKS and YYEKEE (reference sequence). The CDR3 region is CASSYEVAGGTQYF. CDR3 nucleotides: TGTGCCAGCAGCTACGAGGTAGCTGGTGGGACCCAGTACTTC. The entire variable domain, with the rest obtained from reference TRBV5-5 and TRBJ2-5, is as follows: DAGVTQSPTHLIKTRGQQVTLRCSPISGHKSVSWYQQVLGQGPQFIFQYYEKEERGRGNFPDRFSARQFPNYSSELNVNALLLGDSALYLCASSYEVAGGTQYFGPGTRLLVL.

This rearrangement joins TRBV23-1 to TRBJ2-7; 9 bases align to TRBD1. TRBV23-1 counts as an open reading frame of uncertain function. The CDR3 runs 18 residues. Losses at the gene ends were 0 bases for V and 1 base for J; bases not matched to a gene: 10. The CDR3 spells CASSQSRVGTGWSYEQYF. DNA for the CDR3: TGCGCCAGCAGTCAATCGAGGGTGGGGACAGGGTGGTCCTACGAGCAGTACTTC.